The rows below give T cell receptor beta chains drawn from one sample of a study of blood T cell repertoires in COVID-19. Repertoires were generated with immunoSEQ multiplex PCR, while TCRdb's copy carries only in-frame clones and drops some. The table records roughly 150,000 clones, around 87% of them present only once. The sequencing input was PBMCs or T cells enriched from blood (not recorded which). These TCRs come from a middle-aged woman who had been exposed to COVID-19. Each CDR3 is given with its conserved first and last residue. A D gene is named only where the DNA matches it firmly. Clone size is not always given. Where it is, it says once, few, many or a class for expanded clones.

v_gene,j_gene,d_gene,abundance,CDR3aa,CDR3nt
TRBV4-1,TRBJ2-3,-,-,CASSQIGEDTQYF,TGCGCCAGCAGCCAAATCGGGGAAGATACGCAGTATTTT
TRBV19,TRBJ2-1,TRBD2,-,CASSPRTSGRERNEQFF,TGTGCCAGTAGTCCGCGGACTAGCGGGAGGGAAAGAAATGAGCAGTTCTTC
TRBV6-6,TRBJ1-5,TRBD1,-,CASSSGQENQPQHF,TGTGCCAGCAGTTCGGGACAGGAAAATCAGCCCCAGCATTTT
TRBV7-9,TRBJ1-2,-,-,CASSLPENYGYTF,TGTGCCAGCAGCTTACCAGAAAACTATGGCTACACCTTC
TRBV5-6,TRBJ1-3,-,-,CASSSEVAGNTIYF,TGTGCCAGCAGCTCGGAGGTAGCTGGAAACACCATATATTTT
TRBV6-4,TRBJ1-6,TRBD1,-,CASSNTGDRRYSPLHF,TGTGCCAGCAGCAATACAGGGGATCGACGGTATTCACCCCTCCACTTT
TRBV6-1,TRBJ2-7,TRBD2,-,CASSETSGAPSGEQYF,TGTGCCAGCAGTGAAACTAGCGGGGCCCCCTCCGGCGAGCAGTACTTC
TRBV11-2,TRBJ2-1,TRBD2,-,CASSAQTSIKNNEQFF,TGTGCCAGCAGCGCCCAGACTAGCATAAAAAACAATGAGCAGTTCTTC
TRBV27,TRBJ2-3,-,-,CASSPLQQSTDTQYF,TGTGCCAGCAGTCCCCTGCAACAAAGCACAGATACGCAGTATTTT
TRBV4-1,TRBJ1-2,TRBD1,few,CASSQVGQGYGYTF,TGCGCCAGCAGCCAGGTTGGACAGGGGTATGGCTACACCTTC
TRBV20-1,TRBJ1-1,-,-,CSANMAGEAFF,TGCAGTGCAAACATGGCTGGTGAAGCTTTCTTT
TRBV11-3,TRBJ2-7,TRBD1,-,CASSSAGTGIPYEQYF,TGTGCCAGCAGCTCCGCCGGGACAGGGATACCCTACGAGCAGTACTTC
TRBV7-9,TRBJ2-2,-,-,CASTLDSGELFF,TGTGCCAGCACCCTGGACAGCGGGGAGCTGTTTTTT
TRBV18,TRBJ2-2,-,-,CASSPQIQTGTGELFF,TGTGCCAGCTCACCCCAGATCCAAACGGGCACCGGGGAGCTGTTTTTT
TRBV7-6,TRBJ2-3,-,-,CASSFERLSTDTQYF,TGTGCCAGCAGCTTCGAGCGGTTAAGCACAGATACGCAGTATTTT
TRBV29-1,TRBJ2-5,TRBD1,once,CSVNPTGPGETQYF,TGCAGCGTAAACCCGACAGGGCCCGGGGAGACCCAGTACTTC
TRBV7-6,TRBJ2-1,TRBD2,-,CASSVRLAGDYNEQFF,TGTGCCAGCAGCGTTCGACTAGCGGGAGATTACAATGAGCAGTTCTTC
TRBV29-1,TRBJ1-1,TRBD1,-,CSVEKGQGGTEAFF,TGCAGCGTTGAGAAAGGACAGGGCGGCACTGAAGCTTTCTTT
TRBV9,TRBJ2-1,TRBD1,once,CASSGWGQGNEQFF,TGTGCCAGCAGCGGATGGGGACAGGGTAATGAGCAGTTCTTC
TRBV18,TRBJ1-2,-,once,CASSSTRGGNYGYTF,TGTGCCAGCTCATCTACACGGGGGGGGAACTATGGCTACACCTTC
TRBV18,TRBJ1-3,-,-,CASSPRSVNTIYF,TGTGCCAGCTCACCACGGTCGGTCAACACCATATATTTT
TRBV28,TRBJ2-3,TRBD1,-,CASSFGTGGFIDTQYF,TGTGCCAGCAGTTTCGGGACAGGGGGTTTCATAGATACGCAGTATTTT
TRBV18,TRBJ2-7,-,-,CASSPPEGRVNEQYF,TGTGCCAGCTCACCACCGGAGGGAAGGGTGAACGAGCAGTACTTC
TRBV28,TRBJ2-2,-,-,CASSSPTGNTGELFF,TGTGCCAGCAGTTCACCAACCGGTAACACCGGGGAGCTGTTTTTT
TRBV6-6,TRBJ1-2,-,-,CASSWQDIANYGYTF,TGTGCCAGCAGTTGGCAGGACATCGCTAACTATGGCTACACCTTC
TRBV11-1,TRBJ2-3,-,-,CASTSRQDSGAETQYF,TGTGCCAGCACCTCCCGGCAGGACAGCGGGGCGGAGACGCAGTATTTT
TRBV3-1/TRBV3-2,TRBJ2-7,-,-,CASSQDRGKTYEQYF,TGTGCCAGCAGCCAAGATCGGGGAAAAACCTACGAGCAGTACTTC
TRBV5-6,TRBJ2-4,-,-,CASSLRPGDLNIQYF,TGTGCCAGCAGCTTGCGCCCAGGGGATCTCAACATTCAGTACTTC
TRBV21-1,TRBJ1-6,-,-,CATSRPRYNSPLHF,TGTGCCACCAGCAGGCCCAGATATAATTCACCCCTCCACTTT